The table lists the clone carrying this T cell receptor (beta chain) with a few counts. The sample comes from a study of T cell changes during pregnancy in multiple sclerosis. The CDR3 extends over 14 amino acids. J lost 4 bases, V lost 1 base, and 1 base had no gene match. Germline V gene lookup returns CDR1 SGHNT and CDR2 YYREEE (reference sequence). Measured with immunoSEQ multiplex PCR; TCRdb has only the in-frame clones, and not every one. This sample has some 46,000 clones; around 92% occur once, and the top ten carry less than 2.5%. The starting material was peripheral blood, obtained in the third trimester of pregnancy. The sequence was obtained from a female donor with multiple sclerosis, enrolled in a pregnancy study. V and J are TRBV5-4 and TRBJ2-7, with 11 nucleotides matching TRBD2. The CDR3 reads CASSLRTSGYEQYF. CDR3 nucleotide sequence: TGTGCCAGCAGCTTGCGGACTAGCGGGTACGAGCAGTACTTC.